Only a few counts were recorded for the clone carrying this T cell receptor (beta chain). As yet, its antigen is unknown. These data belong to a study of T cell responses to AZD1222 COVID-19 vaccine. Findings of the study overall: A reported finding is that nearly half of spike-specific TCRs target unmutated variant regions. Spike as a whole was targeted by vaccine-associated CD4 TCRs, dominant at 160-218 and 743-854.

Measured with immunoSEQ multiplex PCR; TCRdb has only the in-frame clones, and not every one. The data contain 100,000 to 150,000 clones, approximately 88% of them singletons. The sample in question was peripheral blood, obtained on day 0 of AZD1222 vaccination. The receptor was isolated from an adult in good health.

The CDR3 reads CASSYVFTASYNEQFF. In nucleotides, the CDR3 is TGTGCCAGCAGTTATGTATTTACGGCCTCCTACAATGAGCAGTTCTTC. The V and J genes are TRBV6-5 and TRBJ2-1; D gene ambiguous. Trimming cost V 3 bases and J 0 bases, with 12 bases left between them. The CDR3 has 16 amino acids. The germline gives CDR1 MNHEY, CDR2 SVGAGI.